Listed below are T cell receptor beta chains from one sample, sequenced in a study of blood T cell repertoires in COVID-19. Sequencing was performed with immunoSEQ multiplex PCR; in TCRdb, only in-frame clones are kept and a portion is missing. Among nearly 200,000 clones listed, 85% were seen once. Sample: peripheral blood. The receptors originated from a man aged 55-75 years with COVID-19, enrolled during active disease. The CDR3 runs from the conserved cysteine through the conserved F or W. The D gene is left open where the match is weak. Part of the rows lack a size; the others show once, few, many or a class for expanded clones.

J gene,clone size,D gene,V gene,CDR3 protein,CDR3 DNA
TRBJ2-7,-,TRBD1,TRBV6-6,CASNPLGQGAYEQYF,TGTGCCAGCAATCCTCTGGGACAGGGGGCTTACGAGCAGTACTTC
TRBJ2-5,-,TRBD2,TRBV5-1,CASSVQPGGETQYF,TGCGCCAGCAGCGTACAGCCGGGGGGGGAGACCCAGTACTTC
TRBJ2-7,-,TRBD2,TRBV7-9,CASSRLAGGYEQYF,TGTGCCAGCAGCCGACTAGCGGGAGGGTACGAGCAGTACTTC
TRBJ2-1,-,TRBD2,TRBV4-2,CASSTSGSSYNEQFF,TGTGCCAGCAGCACTAGCGGGAGTTCGTACAATGAGCAGTTCTTC
TRBJ2-7,few,-,TRBV11-2,CASSLWALRAYEQYF,TGTGCCAGCAGCTTATGGGCTCTCCGCGCCTACGAGCAGTACTTC
TRBJ1-1,-,TRBD1,TRBV28,CASSLRQGRTEAFF,TGTGCCAGCAGTTTGCGACAGGGGCGGACTGAAGCTTTCTTT
TRBJ2-7,-,TRBD1,TRBV27,CASSQGANIYEQYF,TGTGCCAGCAGTCAGGGGGCAAATATCTACGAGCAGTACTTC
TRBJ1-3,-,TRBD1,TRBV6-5,CASSYPRTGGDTIYF,TGTGCCAGCAGTTACCCCAGGACAGGGGGTGACACCATATATTTT
TRBJ1-1,-,-,TRBV3-1/TRBV3-2,CASSLRDKNTEAFF,TGTGCCAGCAGCCTCCGGGACAAGAACACTGAAGCTTTCTTT
TRBJ1-2,-,-,TRBV9,CASSTRDGLPYGYTF,TGTGCCAGCAGCACCCGGGACGGACTACCATATGGCTACACCTTC
TRBJ1-2,-,-,TRBV25-1,CASSEGAGVYGYTF,TGTGCCAGCAGTGAAGGGGCAGGGGTCTATGGCTACACCTTC
TRBJ2-7,few,TRBD2,TRBV6-5,CASRPERGSYEQYF,TGTGCCAGCAGGCCGGAGCGGGGGTCCTACGAGCAGTACTTC
TRBJ1-4,-,-,TRBV2,CASSDRQAGREKLFF,TGTGCCAGCAGTGATCGTCAGGCAGGGCGAGAAAAACTGTTTTTT
TRBJ1-2,-,-,TRBV4-2,CASSQEGSGTYGYTF,TGTGCCAGCAGCCAAGAGGGGAGCGGAACCTATGGCTACACCTTC
TRBJ1-3,few,-,TRBV7-9,CASSPLAGNTIYF,TGTGCCAGCAGCCCCTTAGCGGGAAACACCATATATTTT
TRBJ2-7,-,TRBD2,TRBV9,CASSPRLGGDDEQYF,TGTGCCAGCAGCCCCCGACTGGGGGGGGACGACGAGCAGTACTTC
TRBJ1-5,-,TRBD1,TRBV9,CASSGASGQGLNQPQHF,TGTGCCAGCAGCGGTGCCTCGGGACAGGGGCTTAATCAGCCCCAGCATTTT
TRBJ1-2,-,TRBD1,TRBV5-1,CASSLGQGEDGYTF,TGCGCCAGCAGCTTGGGACAGGGGGAAGATGGCTACACCTTC
TRBJ2-7,-,-,TRBV6-5,CASRSAGSPGYEQYF,TGTGCCAGCAGGTCGGCAGGGTCTCCTGGTTACGAGCAGTACTTC
TRBJ2-2,-,TRBD2,TRBV3-1/TRBV3-2,CASSLRIAGRGGELFF,TGTGCCAGCAGTCTTCGGATAGCGGGAAGGGGCGGGGAGCTGTTTTTT
TRBJ1-2,once,-,TRBV6-5,CASSYSRGADYGYTF,TGTGCCAGCAGTTACTCACGGGGGGCAGACTATGGCTACACCTTC
TRBJ1-5,once,-,TRBV7-9,CASSRANSNQPQHF,TGTGCCAGCTCCAGGGCAAATAGCAATCAGCCCCAGCATTTT
TRBJ2-2,-,-,TRBV10-1,CASSPGHGSDTGELFF,TGCGCCAGCAGCCCCGGCCACGGCAGCGACACCGGGGAGCTGTTTTTT
TRBJ2-7,-,-,TRBV5-4,CASSLAGQAGRGEQYF,TGTGCCAGCAGCTTGGCCGGGCAGGCGGGGAGGGGGGAGCAGTACTTC
TRBJ1-1,once,TRBD1,TRBV18,CASSPDRAATEAFF,TGTGCCAGCTCCCCCGACAGGGCAGCCACTGAAGCTTTCTTT
TRBJ2-7,-,TRBD2,TRBV5-4,CASSGGGGGYEQYF,TGTGCCAGCAGCGGGGGGGGTGGAGGATACGAGCAGTACTTC
TRBJ2-1,-,-,TRBV29-1,CSVEDDSEDNEQFF,TGCAGCGTTGAAGATGACAGCGAGGACAATGAGCAGTTCTTC
TRBJ1-1,-,TRBD1,TRBV5-1,CASSVQSGRGTEAFF,TGCGCCAGCAGCGTCCAATCCGGCAGGGGGACTGAAGCTTTCTTT
TRBJ2-1,-,-,TRBV24-1,CATSPGSSYNEQFF,TGTGCCACCAGTCCGGGGAGCTCCTACAATGAGCAGTTCTTC